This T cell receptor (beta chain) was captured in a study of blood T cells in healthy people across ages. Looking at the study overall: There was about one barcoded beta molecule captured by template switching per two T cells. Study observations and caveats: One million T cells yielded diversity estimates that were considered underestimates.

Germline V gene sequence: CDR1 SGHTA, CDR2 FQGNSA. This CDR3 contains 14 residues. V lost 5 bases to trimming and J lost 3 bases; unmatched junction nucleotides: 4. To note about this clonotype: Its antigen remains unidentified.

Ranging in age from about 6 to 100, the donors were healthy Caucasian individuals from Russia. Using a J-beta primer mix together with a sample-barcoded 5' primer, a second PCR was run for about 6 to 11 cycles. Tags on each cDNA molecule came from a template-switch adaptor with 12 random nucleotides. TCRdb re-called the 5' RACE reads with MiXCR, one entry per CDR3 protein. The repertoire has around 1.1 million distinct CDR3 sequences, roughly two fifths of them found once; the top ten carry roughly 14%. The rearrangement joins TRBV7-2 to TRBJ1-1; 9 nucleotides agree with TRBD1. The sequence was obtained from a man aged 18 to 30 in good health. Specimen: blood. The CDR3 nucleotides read TGTGCCAGCAGCGACCGGGACAGGGACACTGAAGCTTTCTTT. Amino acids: CASSDRDRDTEAFF.